This T cell receptor (beta chain) was recovered during a study of cytomegalovirus exposure and HLA in healthy donors. Study-wide points: There were reportedly fewer N-insertions in an Asian-associated ancestry cluster than the roughly 700-donor mean, in a later analysis.

With regard to this clone: What it recognizes is unknown.

Primers: 60 Vbeta forward and 13 Jbeta reverse. Produced via immunoSEQ multiplex PCR; TCRdb's table is partial and in-frame only. The sample lists some 190,000 clones, 75% to 90% occurring once. Trimming left V 0 bases short and J 6 bases short, with 18 bases between. The CDR3 is 16 residues long. CDR1 KGHSH and CDR2 LQKENI come from the germline V gene. The TCR comes from a girl aged 5-17 years in good health and CMV-seropositive. V is TRBV18 and J is TRBJ2-7; tentatively, D is TRBD1 (6 bases). Sequencing was carried out using PBMCs. The CDR3 spells CASSPPWAGVLSEQYF. In nucleotides, the CDR3 is TGTGCCAGCTCACCACCATGGGCAGGGGTGCTAAGCGAGCAGTACTTC.